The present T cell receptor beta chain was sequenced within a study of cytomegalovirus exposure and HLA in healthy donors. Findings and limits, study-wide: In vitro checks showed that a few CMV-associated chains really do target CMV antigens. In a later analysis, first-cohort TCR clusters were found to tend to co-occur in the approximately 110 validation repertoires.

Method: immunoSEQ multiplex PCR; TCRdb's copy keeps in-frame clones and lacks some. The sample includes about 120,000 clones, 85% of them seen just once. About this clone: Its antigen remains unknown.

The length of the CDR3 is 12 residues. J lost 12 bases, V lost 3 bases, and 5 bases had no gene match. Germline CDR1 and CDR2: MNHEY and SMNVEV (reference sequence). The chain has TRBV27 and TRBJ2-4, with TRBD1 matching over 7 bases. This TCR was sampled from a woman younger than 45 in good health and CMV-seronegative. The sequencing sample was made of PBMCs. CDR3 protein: CASSFLGQAQYF. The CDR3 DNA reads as TGTGCCAGCAGTTTCCTCGGACAGGCTCAGTACTTC.